This paragraph covers one T cell receptor beta chain sequence. Its cognate antigen is unknown. The limits of the CDR3 on the DNA are not certain, so only TCRdb's listed CDR3 is given. This specimen belongs to a study of shared clonotypes between healthy human individuals. Overall study: CD4 naive and memory got three plates each, CD8 naive two, CD8 memory one.

Method: immunoSEQ multiplex PCR; TCRdb's copy keeps in-frame clones and lacks some. The repertoire holds 2 million or so clones, with approximately 95% as singletons. Study results and caveats: Between a few donors, naive CD4 clonotypes were shared at a level of around 4.9%.

Positively selected for CCR7, the CD45RO-negative cells used as naive CD8 cells excluded terminally differentiated effector memory CD45RA+ cells. The study drew its donors from healthy HIV-negative adults without recent acute infections or vaccinations. The sequenced material came from naive CD8+ T cells sorted from blood. The receptor was derived from a man aged 18 to 29 in good health.

This CDR3 is CASSARVFWQDTEAFF. V gene TRBV2 combines with J gene TRBJ1-1; the listed D gene, TRBD1, was not tested against the DNA. Germline CDR1 reads SNHLY; CDR2 reads FYNNEI. The CDR3 spans 16 residues, counting both ends.